This T cell receptor beta chain was identified in a study of cytomegalovirus exposure and HLA in healthy donors. Study-wide findings and caveats: From TCR beta sequences, most subjects' HLA-A and HLA-B alleles were reportedly predicted accurately. A link between a missense DCLRE1C variant and TCR beta V- and J-gene trimming emerged from a later analysis.

Germline V CDR1 and CDR2: SEHNR, FQNEAQ (reference sequence). The CDR3 totals 15 residues. Trimming shortened V by 1 base and J by 7 bases, and 16 bases separated the two germline ends. The PCR contained 60 Vbeta and 13 Jbeta primers. Data came from immunoSEQ multiplex PCR; TCRdb stores just in-frame clones and leaves some out. The table has nearly 100,000 clones, around 10% seen once; the top ten hold 5.1%. This clone was seen more than once but under ten times. Its antigen is as yet unknown. The sequenced sample consisted of PBMCs. The sequence was obtained from a man between 45 and 60 years old in good health and CMV-seropositive. This chain uses TRBV7-9 with TRBJ1-1; D gene unclear. CDR3 in amino acids: CASSLGRGQPLEAFF. The CDR3 coding sequence is TGTGCCAGCAGCTTAGGGCGGGGTCAACCGCTTGAAGCTTTCTTT.